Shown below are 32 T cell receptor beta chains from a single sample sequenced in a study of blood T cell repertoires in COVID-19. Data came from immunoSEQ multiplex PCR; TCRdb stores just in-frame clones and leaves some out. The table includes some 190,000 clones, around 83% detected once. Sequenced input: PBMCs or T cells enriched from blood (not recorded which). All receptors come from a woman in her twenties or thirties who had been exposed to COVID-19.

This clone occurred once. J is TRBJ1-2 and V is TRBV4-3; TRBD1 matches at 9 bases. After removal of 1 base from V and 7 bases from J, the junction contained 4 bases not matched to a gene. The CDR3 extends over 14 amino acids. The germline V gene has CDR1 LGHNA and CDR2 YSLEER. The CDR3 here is CASSQGDRVGGYTF. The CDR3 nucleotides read TGCGCCAGCAGCCAAGGGGACAGGGTTGGTGGCTACACCTTC.

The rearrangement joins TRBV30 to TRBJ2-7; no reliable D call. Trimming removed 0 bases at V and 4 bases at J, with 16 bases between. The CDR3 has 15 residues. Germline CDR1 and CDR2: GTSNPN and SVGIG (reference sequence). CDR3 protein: CAWSVDPTLSYEQYF. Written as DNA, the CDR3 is TGTGCCTGGAGTGTAGACCCGACTTTATCATACGAGCAGTACTTC. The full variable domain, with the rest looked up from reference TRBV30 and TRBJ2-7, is SQTIHQWPATLVQPVGSPLSLECTVEGTSNPNLYWYRQAAGRGLQLLFYSVGIGQISSEVPQNLSASRPQDRQFILSSKKLLLSDSGFYLCAWSVDPTLSYEQYFGPGTRLTVT.

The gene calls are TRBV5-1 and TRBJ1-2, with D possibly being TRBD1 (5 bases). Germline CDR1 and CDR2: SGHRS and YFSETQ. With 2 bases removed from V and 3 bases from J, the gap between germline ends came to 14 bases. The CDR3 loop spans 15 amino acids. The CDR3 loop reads CASSFWGNSYYGYTF. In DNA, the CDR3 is TGCGCCAGCAGCTTTTGGGGCAACAGTTACTATGGCTACACCTTC.

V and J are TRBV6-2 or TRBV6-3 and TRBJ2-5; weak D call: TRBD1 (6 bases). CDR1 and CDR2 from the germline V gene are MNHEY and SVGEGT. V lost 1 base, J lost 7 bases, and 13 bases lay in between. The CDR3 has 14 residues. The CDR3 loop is CASSYWTESWTQYF. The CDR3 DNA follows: TGTGCCAGCAGTTACTGGACAGAGTCGTGGACCCAGTACTTC.

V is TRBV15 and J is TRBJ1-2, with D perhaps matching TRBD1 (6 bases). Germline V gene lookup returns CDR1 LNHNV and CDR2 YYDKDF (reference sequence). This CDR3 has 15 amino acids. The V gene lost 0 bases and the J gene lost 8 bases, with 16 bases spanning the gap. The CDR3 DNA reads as TGTGCCACCAGCAGAGAGCGGTGGGGGCTGGAAGGCTACACCTTC. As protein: CATSRERWGLEGYTF.

The CDR3: CASSPNVGPSYEQYF. CDR3 coding DNA: TGTGCCAGCAGTCCAAACGTGGGTCCTAGTTACGAGCAGTACTTC. The rearrangement joins TRBV6-1 to TRBJ2-7; D is unclear. The CDR3 is 15 residues long. With 5 bases removed from V and 4 bases from J, the gap between germline ends came to 18 bases. The V gene's germline CDR1 is MNHNS and CDR2 SASEGT.

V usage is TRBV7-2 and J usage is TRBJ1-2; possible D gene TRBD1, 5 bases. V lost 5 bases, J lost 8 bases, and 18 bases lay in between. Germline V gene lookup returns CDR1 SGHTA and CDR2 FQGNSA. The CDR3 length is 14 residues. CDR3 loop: CASSPSGGLGGYTF. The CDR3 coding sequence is TGTGCCAGCAGCCCAAGTGGGGGGTTGGGGGGCTACACCTTC.

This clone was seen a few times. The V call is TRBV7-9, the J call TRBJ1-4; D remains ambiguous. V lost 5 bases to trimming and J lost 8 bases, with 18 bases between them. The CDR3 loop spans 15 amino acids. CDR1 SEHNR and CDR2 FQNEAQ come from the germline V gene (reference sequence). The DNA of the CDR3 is TGTGCCAGCAGCCAAGACGGTCCGGGAGGAGAAAAACTGTTTTTT. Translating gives CASSQDGPGGEKLFF. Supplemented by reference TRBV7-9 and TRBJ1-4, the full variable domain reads DTGVSQNPRHKITKRGQNVTFRCDPISEHNRLYWYRQTLGQGPEFLTYFQNEAQLEKSRLLSDRFSAERPKGSFSTLEIQRTEQGDSAMYLCASSQDGPGGEKLFFGSGTQLSVL.

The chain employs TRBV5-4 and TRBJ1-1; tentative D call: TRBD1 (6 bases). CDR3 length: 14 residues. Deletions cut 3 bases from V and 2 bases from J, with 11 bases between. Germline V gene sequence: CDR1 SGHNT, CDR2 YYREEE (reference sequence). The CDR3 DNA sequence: TGTGCCAGCAGCTGGAACAGGGATAACACTGAAGCTTTCTTT. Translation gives CASSWNRDNTEAFF.

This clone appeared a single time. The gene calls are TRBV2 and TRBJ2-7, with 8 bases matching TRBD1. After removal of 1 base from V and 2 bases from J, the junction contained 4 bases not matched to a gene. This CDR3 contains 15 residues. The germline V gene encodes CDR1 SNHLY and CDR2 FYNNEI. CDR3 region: CASSEVDRVTYEQYF. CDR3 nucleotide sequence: TGTGCCAGCAGTGAAGTGGACAGGGTTACCTACGAGCAGTACTTC.

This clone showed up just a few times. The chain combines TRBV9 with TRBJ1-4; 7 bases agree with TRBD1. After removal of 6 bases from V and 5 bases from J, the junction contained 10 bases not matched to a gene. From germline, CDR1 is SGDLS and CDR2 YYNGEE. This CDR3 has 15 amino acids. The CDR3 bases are TGTGCCAGCACGAAAGAGGAGACAGGGAATGAAAAACTGTTTTTT. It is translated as CASTKEETGNEKLFF.

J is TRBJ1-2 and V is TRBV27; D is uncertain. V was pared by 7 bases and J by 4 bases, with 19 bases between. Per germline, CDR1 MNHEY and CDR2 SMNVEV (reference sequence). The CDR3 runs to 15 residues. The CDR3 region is CASTTSSLGSYGYTF. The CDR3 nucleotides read TGTGCCAGCACCACTTCTTCCCTAGGCAGCTATGGCTACACCTTC.

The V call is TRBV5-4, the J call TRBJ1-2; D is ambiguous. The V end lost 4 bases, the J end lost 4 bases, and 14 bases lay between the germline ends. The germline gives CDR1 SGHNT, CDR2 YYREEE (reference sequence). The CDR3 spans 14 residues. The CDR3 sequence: CASSRPADPYGYTF. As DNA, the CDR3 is TGTGCCAGCAGCCGACCTGCGGATCCCTATGGCTACACCTTC.

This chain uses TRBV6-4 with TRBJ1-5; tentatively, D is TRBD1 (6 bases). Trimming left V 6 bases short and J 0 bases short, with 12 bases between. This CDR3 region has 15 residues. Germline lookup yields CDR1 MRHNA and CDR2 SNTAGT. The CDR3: CASRQRGGSNQPQHF. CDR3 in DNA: TGTGCCAGCAGGCAAAGGGGGGGTAGCAATCAGCCCCAGCATTTT.

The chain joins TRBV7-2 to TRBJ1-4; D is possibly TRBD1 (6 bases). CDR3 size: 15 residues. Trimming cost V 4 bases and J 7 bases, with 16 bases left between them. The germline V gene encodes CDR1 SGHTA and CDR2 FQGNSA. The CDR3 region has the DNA TGTGCCAGCAGCTCTACAGGGAATGGTGGTGAAAAACTGTTTTTT. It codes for CASSSTGNGGEKLFF.

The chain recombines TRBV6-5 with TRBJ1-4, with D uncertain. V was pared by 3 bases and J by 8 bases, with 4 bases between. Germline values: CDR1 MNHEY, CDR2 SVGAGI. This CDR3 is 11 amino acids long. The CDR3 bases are TGTGCCAGCAGTTATGGCGAAAAACTGTTTTTT. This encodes CASSYGEKLFF.

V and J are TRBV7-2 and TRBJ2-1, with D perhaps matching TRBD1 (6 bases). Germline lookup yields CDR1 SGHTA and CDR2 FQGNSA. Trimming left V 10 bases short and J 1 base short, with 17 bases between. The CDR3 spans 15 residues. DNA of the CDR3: TGTGCCACCGCGCGTGGGGGCTCTTCCTACAATGAGCAGTTCTTC. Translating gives CATARGGSSYNEQFF.

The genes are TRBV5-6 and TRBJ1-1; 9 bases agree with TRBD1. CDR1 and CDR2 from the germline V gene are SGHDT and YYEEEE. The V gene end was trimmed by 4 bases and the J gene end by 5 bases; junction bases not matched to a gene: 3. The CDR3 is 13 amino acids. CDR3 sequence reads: CASSADRGTEAFF. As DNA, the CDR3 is TGTGCCAGCAGCGCTGACAGGGGGACTGAAGCTTTCTTT. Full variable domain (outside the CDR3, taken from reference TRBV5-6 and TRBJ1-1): DAGVTQSPTHLIKTRGQQVTLRCSPKSGHDTVSWYQQALGQGPQFIFQYYEEEERQRGNFPDRFSGHQFPNYSSELNVNALLLGDSALYLCASSADRGTEAFFGQGTRLTVV.

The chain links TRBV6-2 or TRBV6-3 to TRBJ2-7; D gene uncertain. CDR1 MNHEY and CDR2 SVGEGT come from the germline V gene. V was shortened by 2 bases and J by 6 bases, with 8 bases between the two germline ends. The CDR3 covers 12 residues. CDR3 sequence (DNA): TGTGCCAGCAGTTACCCCCAGTCCGAGCAGTACTTC. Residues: CASSYPQSEQYF.

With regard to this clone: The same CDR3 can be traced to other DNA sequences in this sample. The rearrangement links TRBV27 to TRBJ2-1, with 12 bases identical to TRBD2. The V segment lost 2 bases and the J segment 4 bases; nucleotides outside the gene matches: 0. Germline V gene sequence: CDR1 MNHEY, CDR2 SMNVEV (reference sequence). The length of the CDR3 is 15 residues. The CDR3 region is CASSLGLAGYNEQFF. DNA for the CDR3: TGTGCCAGCAGTTTAGGACTAGCGGGATACAATGAGCAGTTCTTC.

CDR3: CASGLTLRTRRVVEQFF. DNA of the CDR3: TGTGCTAGTGGTTTGACCCTCAGGACCCGGAGGGTCGTGGAGCAGTTCTTC. The V and J genes are TRBV12-5 and TRBJ2-1, with TRBD2 as a possible D gene (6 bases). The CDR3 sequence is 17 residues long. Trimming removed 2 bases at V and 10 bases at J, with 24 bases between. CDR1 LGHNT and CDR2 FRNRAP come from the germline V gene.

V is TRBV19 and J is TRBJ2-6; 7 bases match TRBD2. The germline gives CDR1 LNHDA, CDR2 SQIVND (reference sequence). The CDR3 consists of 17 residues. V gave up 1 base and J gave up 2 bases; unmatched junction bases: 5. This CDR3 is CASSIGSGRAGANVLTF. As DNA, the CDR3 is TGTGCCAGTAGTATAGGGAGTGGGAGGGCTGGGGCCAACGTCCTGACTTTC.

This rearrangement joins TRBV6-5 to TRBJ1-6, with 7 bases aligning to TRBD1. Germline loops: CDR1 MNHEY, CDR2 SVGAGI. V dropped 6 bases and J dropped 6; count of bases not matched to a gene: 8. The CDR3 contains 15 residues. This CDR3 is CASRLSGTVNSPLHF. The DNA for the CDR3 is TGTGCCAGCAGACTCTCCGGGACAGTTAATTCACCCCTCCACTTT.

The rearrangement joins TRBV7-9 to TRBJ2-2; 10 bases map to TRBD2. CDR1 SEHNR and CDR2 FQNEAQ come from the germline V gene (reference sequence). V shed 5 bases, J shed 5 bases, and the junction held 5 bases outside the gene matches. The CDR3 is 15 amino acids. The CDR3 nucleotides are TGTGCCAGCAGCCCGGAGCGGGGGGGAACCGGGGAGCTGTTTTTT. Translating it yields CASSPERGGTGELFF.

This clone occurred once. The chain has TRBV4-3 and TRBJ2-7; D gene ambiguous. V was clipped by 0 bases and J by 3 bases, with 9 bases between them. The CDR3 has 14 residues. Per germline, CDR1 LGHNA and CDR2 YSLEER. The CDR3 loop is CASSQERSGYEQYF. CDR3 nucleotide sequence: TGCGCCAGCAGCCAAGAGAGGTCCGGCTACGAGCAGTACTTC.

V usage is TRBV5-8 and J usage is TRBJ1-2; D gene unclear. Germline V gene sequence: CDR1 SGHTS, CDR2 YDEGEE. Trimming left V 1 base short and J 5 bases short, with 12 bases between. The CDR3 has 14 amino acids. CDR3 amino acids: CASSLPARIYGYTF. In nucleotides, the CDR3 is TGTGCCAGCAGCTTGCCAGCGCGCATTTATGGCTACACCTTC.

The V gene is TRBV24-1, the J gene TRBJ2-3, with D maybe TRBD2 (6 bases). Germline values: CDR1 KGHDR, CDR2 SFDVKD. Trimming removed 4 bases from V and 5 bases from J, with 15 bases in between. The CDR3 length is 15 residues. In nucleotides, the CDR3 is TGTGCCACCAGTGACCCCGGTGGAGGGGTAGATACGCAGTATTTT. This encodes CATSDPGGGVDTQYF.

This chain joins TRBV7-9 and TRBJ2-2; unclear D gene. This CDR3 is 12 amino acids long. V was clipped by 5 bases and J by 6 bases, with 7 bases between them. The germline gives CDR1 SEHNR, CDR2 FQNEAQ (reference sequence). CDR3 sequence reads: CASSQEAGELFF. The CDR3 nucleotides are TGTGCCAGCAGCCAAGAGGCCGGGGAGCTGTTTTTT.

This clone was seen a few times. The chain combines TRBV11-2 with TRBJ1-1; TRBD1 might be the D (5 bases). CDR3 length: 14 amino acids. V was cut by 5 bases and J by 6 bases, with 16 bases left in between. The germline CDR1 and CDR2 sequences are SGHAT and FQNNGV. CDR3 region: CASSIRVGGAEAFF. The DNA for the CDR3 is TGTGCCAGCAGCATCCGGGTCGGAGGGGCTGAAGCTTTCTTT.

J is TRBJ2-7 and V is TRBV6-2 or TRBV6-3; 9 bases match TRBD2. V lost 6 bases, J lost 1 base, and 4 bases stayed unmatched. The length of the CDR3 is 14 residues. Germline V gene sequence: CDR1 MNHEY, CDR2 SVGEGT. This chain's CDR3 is CASSLSGGSYEQYF. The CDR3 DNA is TGTGCCAGCAGCCTTAGCGGGGGATCCTACGAGCAGTACTTC.

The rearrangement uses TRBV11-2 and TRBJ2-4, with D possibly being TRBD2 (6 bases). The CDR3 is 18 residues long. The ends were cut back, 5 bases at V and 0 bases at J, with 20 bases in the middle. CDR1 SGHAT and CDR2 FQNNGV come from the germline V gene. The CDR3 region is CASSPQRAGKGAKNIQYF. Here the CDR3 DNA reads TGTGCCAGCAGCCCCCAAAGGGCGGGGAAGGGAGCCAAAAACATTCAGTACTTC.

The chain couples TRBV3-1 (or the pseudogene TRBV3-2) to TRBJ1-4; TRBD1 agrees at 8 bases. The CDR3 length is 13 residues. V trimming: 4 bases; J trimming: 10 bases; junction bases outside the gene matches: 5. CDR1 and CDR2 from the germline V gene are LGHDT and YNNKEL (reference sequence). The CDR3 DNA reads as TGTGCCAGCAGCCCAGGGGGCGTGGGAAAACTGTTTTTT. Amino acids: CASSPGGVGKLFF.